The present entry profiles one T cell receptor beta chain with its context. The method was immunoSEQ multiplex PCR; TCRdb's version includes in-frame clones alone and lacks a portion of them. Among 200,000 to 300,000 clones, approximately 85% were seen once, and the ten largest hold 0.7%. The CDR3 spans 17 residues. Looked up from germline, CDR1 is SGHNT and CDR2 is YYREEE (reference sequence). V lost 3 bases, J lost 4 bases, and 11 bases stayed unmatched. These data originate in a study of blood T cell repertoires in COVID-19. Study context: Acute and convalescent COVID-19 specimens originated in the United States, Italy and Spain.

The clonotype originates from a human donor in a cohort sampled during active COVID-19. Sample: peripheral blood. This chain uses TRBV5-4 with TRBJ1-3, with TRBD1 matching 9 bases. CDR3 in amino acids: CASSYGQGTTLGNTIYF. As DNA, the CDR3 is TGTGCCAGCAGCTACGGACAGGGGACGACTCTCGGAAACACCATATATTTT. Together with reference TRBV5-4 and TRBJ1-3, the CDR3 gives the full variable domain: ETGVTQSPTHLIKTRGQQVTLRCSSQSGHNTVSWYQQALGQGPQFIFQYYREEENGRGNFPPRFSGLQFPNYSSELNVNALELDDSALYLCASSYGQGTTLGNTIYFGEGSWLTVV.